This is a list of T cell receptor beta chains from one sample in a study of cytomegalovirus exposure and HLA in healthy donors. Some clones are missing from TCRdb's copy, which holds only in-frame ones; the method was immunoSEQ multiplex PCR. In the table there are fewer than 200,000 clones, roughly 82% of which are singletons. Material for sequencing was PBMCs. These receptors were taken from a man between 50 and 59 years old in good health and CMV-seropositive. CDR3s include the opening cysteine and the closing phenylalanine or tryptophan. Each record gives: V gene, J gene, D gene, clone size, CDR3 protein, CDR3 DNA. D genes are given only for firm matches. Not all rows give a size; the values are once, few, many and, for expanded clones, a class.

>TRBV25-1|TRBJ1-4|NA|NA
CASSEWGDRTNEKLFF
TGTGCCAGCAGTGAATGGGGCGACAGAACTAATGAAAAACTGTTTTTT
>TRBV29-1|TRBJ2-2|TRBD2|few
CSVASSGDTGELFF
TGCAGCGTTGCTTCTAGCGGAGACACCGGGGAGCTGTTTTTT
>TRBV28|TRBJ2-7|TRBD2|NA
CASSLSAGVQYF
TGTGCCAGCAGTTTATCCGCGGGAGTACAGTACTTC
>TRBV2|TRBJ2-3|TRBD1|NA
CASSGDRVWGLWGPDTQYF
TGTGCCAGCAGTGGGGACAGGGTTTGGGGGCTTTGGGGTCCAGATACGCAGTATTTT
>TRBV7-9|TRBJ1-1|TRBD1|NA
CASSSEPGQGMNTEAFF
TGTGCCAGCAGCTCCGAACCGGGACAGGGTATGAACACTGAAGCTTTCTTT
>TRBV18|TRBJ1-4|NA|few
CASSPTGQRATNEKLFF
TGTGCCAGCTCACCCACGGGACAACGGGCGACTAATGAAAAACTGTTTTTT
>TRBV5-5|TRBJ2-3|NA|NA
CASSLDMTSTDTQYF
TGTGCCAGCAGCTTGGACATGACTAGCACAGATACGCAGTATTTT
>TRBV7-6|TRBJ2-7|TRBD1|NA
CASSSLGGTGFDEQYF
TGTGCCAGCAGCTCCCTCGGAGGGACAGGGTTTGACGAGCAGTACTTC
>TRBV4-3|TRBJ2-7|TRBD1|NA
CASSQGGQGYEQYF
TGCGCCAGCAGCCAAGGGGGACAGGGGTACGAGCAGTACTTC
>TRBV5-1|TRBJ1-4|NA|NA
CASSYNPGETNEKLFF
TGCGCCAGCAGCTACAATCCAGGGGAAACTAATGAAAAACTGTTTTTT
>TRBV12-5|TRBJ2-3|NA|NA
CASGLSRGTDTQYF
TGTGCTAGTGGCCTATCGAGGGGCACAGATACGCAGTATTTT
>TRBV7-2|TRBJ2-7|NA|NA
CASSLQGHEQYF
TGTGCCAGCAGCCTACAGGGCCACGAGCAGTACTTC
>TRBV19|TRBJ1-2|NA|few
CASDRAGDDNYGYTF
TGTGCCAGTGATCGGGCAGGGGACGACAACTATGGCTACACCTTC
>TRBV7-2|TRBJ1-1|NA|once
CASSLWGANTEAFF
TGTGCCAGCAGCTTGTGGGGAGCGAACACTGAAGCTTTCTTT
>TRBV7-3|TRBJ2-2|TRBD2|once
CASSSTSRTSSTGELFF
TGTGCCAGCAGCTCCACCAGTAGGACTAGTTCCACCGGGGAGCTGTTTTTT
>TRBV19|TRBJ1-1|NA|NA
CASSPRDTEAFF
TGTGCCAGTAGTCCCCGGGACACTGAAGCTTTCTTT
>TRBV21-1|TRBJ2-3|NA|NA
CASSKERSGSGNTQYF
TGTGCCAGCAGCAAAGAACGAAGCGGGAGTGGAAATACGCAGTATTTT
>TRBV29-1|TRBJ2-1|TRBD1|NA
CSERTGGGEQFF
TGCAGCGAGAGGACAGGGGGCGGTGAGCAGTTCTTC
>TRBV9|TRBJ2-7|NA|NA
CASSVGGLSSEQYF
TGTGCCAGCAGCGTAGGGGGGCTGTCTAGTGAGCAGTACTTC
>TRBV5-6|TRBJ1-2|TRBD1|once
CASSLGDRVVYGYTF
TGTGCCAGCAGCTTGGGGGACAGGGTTGTCTATGGCTACACCTTC
>TRBV10-3|TRBJ2-2|NA|NA
CAIMGPSNTGELFF
TGTGCCATCATGGGCCCCTCGAACACCGGGGAGCTGTTTTTT
>TRBV7-2|TRBJ1-4|NA|NA
CASSLQSSREKLFF
TGTGCCAGCAGCTTGCAATCATCGCGTGAAAAACTGTTTTTT
>TRBV28|TRBJ2-7|NA|NA
CATQGSTGPYEQYF
TGTGCCACCCAGGGTTCGACAGGACCCTACGAGCAGTACTTC
>TRBV2|TRBJ1-2|TRBD1|few
CASIQEGAARHYGYTF
TGTGCCAGCATTCAGGAGGGGGCGGCTCGCCACTATGGCTACACCTTC
>TRBV28|TRBJ1-2|TRBD1|NA
CASSLLGGSGYTF
TGTGCCAGCAGTTTACTAGGGGGCTCTGGCTACACCTTC
>TRBV30|TRBJ1-4|NA|NA
CAWSVLGLSEKLFF
TGTGCCTGGAGTGTGTTAGGACTGTCGGAAAAACTGTTTTTT
>TRBV7-3|TRBJ1-5|NA|NA
CASSLNPVYSNQPQHF
TGTGCCAGCAGCTTAAACCCGGTTTATAGCAATCAGCCCCAGCATTTT
>TRBV12-5|TRBJ1-2|TRBD1|NA
CASGQGDYGYTF
TGTGCTAGTGGTCAGGGGGACTATGGCTACACCTTC
>TRBV4-3|TRBJ2-2|TRBD2|NA
CASSQGTSGTVWGSGELFF
TGCGCCAGCAGCCAAGGGACTAGCGGAACCGTATGGGGGTCCGGGGAGCTGTTTTTT
>TRBV5-1|TRBJ2-1|TRBD1|NA
CASSSGQGAYNEQFF
TGCGCCAGCAGCTCTGGACAGGGGGCCTACAATGAGCAGTTCTTC